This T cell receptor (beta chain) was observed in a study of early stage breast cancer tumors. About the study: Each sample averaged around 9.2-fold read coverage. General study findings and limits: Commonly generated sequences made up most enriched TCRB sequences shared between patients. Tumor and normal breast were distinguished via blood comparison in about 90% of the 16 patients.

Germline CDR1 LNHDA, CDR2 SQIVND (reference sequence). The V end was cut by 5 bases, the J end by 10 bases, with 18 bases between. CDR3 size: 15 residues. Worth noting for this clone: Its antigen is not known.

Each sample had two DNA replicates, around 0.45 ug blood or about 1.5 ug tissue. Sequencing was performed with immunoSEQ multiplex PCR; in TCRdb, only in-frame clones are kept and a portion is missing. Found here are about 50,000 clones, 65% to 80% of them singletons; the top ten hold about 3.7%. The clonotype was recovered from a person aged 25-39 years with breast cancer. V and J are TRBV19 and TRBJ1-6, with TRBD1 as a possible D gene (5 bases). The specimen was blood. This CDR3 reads CASSPLGVRDSPLHF. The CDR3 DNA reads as TGTGCCAGTAGTCCCCTGGGGGTACGAGACTCACCCCTCCACTTT.